The entry below describes one TCR beta chain. The clone's antigen remains unknown. Per-base qualities were not stored, and no clone one base away is much larger. A second Seattle source provided samples from volunteer blood donors who had recovered from COVID-19. Each collaborating institution followed its own protocols to collect whole blood in K2EDTA tubes. For TCRbeta analysis, collaborators shipped samples in one of three forms: frozen whole blood, isolated PBMCs, or DNA extracted from either of those sample types. From its cysteine to its phenylalanine, the CDR3 spans 15 amino acids. The CDR3 DNA has 45 bases and is translated from base 1. From the germline V gene, CDR1 is MGHDK and CDR2 is SYGVNS. V sheds 2 bases and J sheds 4 bases, leaving 12 bases between their ends. These data originate in a study of blood T cell repertoires in COVID-19 (TCRdb year 2020). Broadly, across the study: Samples covering the acute and convalescent phases of COVID-19 were provided by collaborators in the United States, Italy and Spain. The material from the prospective study consisted of cDNA or gDNA derived from T cells, B-cell-depleted T cells, or PBMCs. Nearly every sample came with metadata listing a de-identified subject ID, COVID-19 status, age in years and sex. Samples were obtained from the ongoing ImmuneRACE study (first 160 participants) and from 1,254 subjects provided by 6 global collaborators. The repertoires were released in a freely available public database meant as a resource for research on the immune response to SARS-CoV-2. Subjects who had been exposed to COVID-19, were actively infected with it, or had recovered from it provided the deeply sampled blood TCRbeta repertoires that made up the dataset. Where available, HLA class I and class II types were taken from metadata supplied by the sample provider and were not determined by assay-based typing.

The immunoSEQ Assay, a bias-controlled multiplex PCR, was used to amplify TCRbeta CDR3 regions from genomic DNA. In the authors' own workflow: The number of nucleated cells in each sample was estimated by amplification of reference gene primers within the assay. To quantify the absolute abundance of each unique TCRbeta CDR3 rearrangement, sequence reads were collapsed and filtered. For each sample, productive Simpson clonality was calculated by taking the square root of Simpson's diversity index across productive rearrangements. TCRdb holds this immuneACCESS table with in-frame rearrangements only. Some clones are missing; in checked studies, unresolved V genes explain under half, and the rest has no known cause. The V and J calls and clone size come from that table; D and trimming were worked out from the DNA. Recorded for this sample are roughly 300,000 clones; 83% of them occurred a single time. Of the sample, more than 8% falls within the top ten clones.

Beyond this particular receptor, the publication reports: The quantity of clinical and demographic metadata differed by source and by participant and was supplied without curation.

Sequenced: peripheral blood. Recombination connected TRBV25-1 to TRBJ1-5, and perhaps TRBD1 as D gene, on 5 matching bases. The TCR was taken from a woman aged 45-60 years who had recovered from COVID-19. The CDR3 sequence is CASSEGAGQNQPQHF. The nucleotide sequence is TGTGCCAGCAGTGAAGGGGCAGGGCAAAATCAGCCCCAGCATTTT. Joined to the reference TRBV25-1 and TRBJ1-5 proteins, this CDR3 gives the full variable domain: EADIYQTPRYLVIGTGKKITLECSQTMGHDKMYWYQQDPGMELHLIHYSYGVNSTEKGDLSSESTVSRIRTEHFPLTLESARPSHTSQYLCASSEGAGQNQPQHFGDGTRLSIL.